This record concerns one TCR beta chain sequence. Its cognate antigen is unknown. These data come from a study of cytomegalovirus exposure and HLA in healthy donors. Study outcomes and limitations: The study recorded 150 to 200 TCR beta chains that were cytomegalovirus-associated.

Repertoires were generated with immunoSEQ multiplex PCR, while TCRdb's copy carries only in-frame clones and drops some. In the table there are some 170,000 clones, about 82% of which are singletons. This CDR3 is 13 amino acids long. Germline assignment: CDR1 MNHEY and CDR2 SVGAGI. V was trimmed by 4 bases and J by 3 bases, leaving 7 bases between them. While the first cohort had fewer than 850 subjects, the donors belonged to the separate validation cohort of about 120 subjects. This clonotype was sampled from a man younger than 45 in good health and CMV-seropositive. Sequencing was performed on PBMCs. The chain recombines TRBV6-5 with TRBJ1-3; no clear D gene. The CDR3 nucleotides read TGTGCCAGCAGTTTAACGGTTGGAAACACCATATATTTT. As protein: CASSLTVGNTIYF.